The 26 T cell receptor beta chains given below trace back to one sample, sequenced in a study of shared clonotypes between healthy human individuals. Naive CD8 cells, CD45RO-negative and positively selected for CCR7, excluded terminally differentiated effector memory CD45RA+ cells. Sequencing was performed with immunoSEQ multiplex PCR; in TCRdb, only in-frame clones are kept and a portion is missing. Of about 590,000 clones listed, nearly 97% are singletons. Sequenced: naive CD8+ T cells sorted from blood. The receptors were gathered from a woman aged 25 to 39 in good health.

Regarding this clone: The sample carries other DNA sequences with the same CDR3. V and J are TRBV7-9 and TRBJ2-7; D call uncertain. The CDR3 runs to 13 residues. Trimming pared 5 bases from V and 1 base from J, leaving 9 bases between. CDR1 is SEHNR and CDR2 is FQNEAQ in the germline V gene (reference sequence). The CDR3 sequence: CASSQGISYEQYF. In DNA, the CDR3 is TGTGCCAGCAGCCAAGGGATTTCCTACGAGCAGTACTTC.

This chain links TRBV29-1 with TRBJ1-2; 9 bases line up with TRBD1. After removal of 1 base from V and 4 bases from J, the junction contained 4 bases not matched to a gene. The CDR3 loop spans 14 amino acids. The germline gives CDR1 SQVTM, CDR2 ANQGSEA. The CDR3 protein is CSVEVGTGLYGYTF. The CDR3 DNA follows: TGCAGCGTTGAAGTTGGGACAGGGCTCTATGGCTACACCTTC.

V gene TRBV13 combines with J gene TRBJ1-2, with TRBD1 identical over 7 bases. There are 15 residues in the CDR3. V lost 5 bases, J lost 8 bases, and 14 bases stayed unmatched. CDR1 is PRHDT, CDR2 FYEKMQ, per germline (reference sequence). DNA for the CDR3: TGTGCCAGCAGCCTAATAGGACAGGCCGCTGTCGGCTACACCTTC. Its protein is CASSLIGQAAVGYTF.

This clone was found once. The V and J genes are TRBV6-5 and TRBJ2-7, with 8 bases aligning to TRBD2. Germline V CDR1 and CDR2: MNHEY, SVGAGI. The CDR3 runs 15 residues. Losses at the gene ends were 2 bases for V and 2 bases for J; bases not matched to a gene: 5. The CDR3 DNA reads as TGTGCCAGCAGTTACGGAGCGGGAGAGGCCTACGAGCAGTACTTC. Amino acids: CASSYGAGEAYEQYF.

The chain combines TRBV19 with TRBJ1-4; D unclear. V was clipped by 5 bases and J by 7 bases, with 14 bases between them. Germline assignment: CDR1 LNHDA and CDR2 SQIVND (reference sequence). The CDR3 consists of 14 residues. DNA for the CDR3: TGTGCCAGTAGTCTTTCCGGGGATCTTGAAAAACTGTTTTTT. This encodes CASSLSGDLEKLFF.

The gene calls are TRBV2 and TRBJ2-7; TRBD1 aligns across 8 bases. Germline trimming cut 6 bases from V and 4 bases from J; bases unmatched to any gene: 8. The germline CDR1 and CDR2 sequences are SNHLY and FYNNEI. This CDR3 has 14 amino acids. Here the CDR3 reads CASRDRDPRYEQYF. In DNA, the CDR3 is TGTGCCAGCAGGGACAGGGATCCCAGGTACGAGCAGTACTTC.

This rearrangement joins TRBV4-1 to TRBJ1-1; 7 nucleotides line up with TRBD1. The CDR3 has 13 amino acids. Germline CDR1 reads MGHRA; CDR2 reads YSYEKL. The ends lost 3 bases at V and 5 bases at J; junction bases unmatched: 3. The CDR3 DNA sequence: TGCGCCAGCAGCCAGAACAGGGGTACTGAAGCTTTCTTT. Protein sequence: CASSQNRGTEAFF.

The chain employs TRBV7-2 and TRBJ2-7; 7 bases agree with TRBD2. J gave up 4 bases and V 0 bases, and 6 bases lay outside the gene matches. This CDR3 is 15 amino acids long. CDR1 is SGHTA and CDR2 is FQGNSA in the germline V gene. CDR3 DNA: TGTGCCAGCAGCTTAGCGCACGGGGGGACGTACGAGCAGTACTTC. The encoded protein is CASSLAHGGTYEQYF.

This rearrangement joins TRBV7-3 to TRBJ2-7; unclear D gene. Germline-derived CDR1 and CDR2 are SGHTA and FQGTGA. The CDR3 extends over 13 amino acids. V lost 4 bases to trimming and J lost 3 bases, with 10 bases between them. The CDR3 spells CASSSQPHYEQYF. The DNA of the CDR3 is TGTGCCAGCAGCTCCCAACCACACTACGAGCAGTACTTC.

With regard to this clone: Other DNA variants within this sample encode the same CDR3. CDR3 nucleotides: TGTGCCAGCAGCTCCGACAGTAACACCGGGGAGCTGTTTTTT. Translated, it gives CASSSDSNTGELFF. The genes are TRBV7-9 and TRBJ2-2; a weak D match, TRBD1 (5 bases). Germline V gene data show CDR1 as SEHNR and CDR2 as FQNEAQ (reference sequence). Trimming pared 4 bases from V and 2 bases from J, leaving 8 bases between. The CDR3 totals 14 residues.

V is TRBV28 and J is TRBJ2-1, with 7 bases identical to TRBD2. This CDR3 has 19 residues. Germline assignment: CDR1 MDHEN and CDR2 SYDVKM. The J segment lost 5 bases and the V segment lost 7 bases, leaving 23 bases of the junction unmatched. This chain's CDR3 is CASTPSGIQAPWQNNEQFF. CDR3 in DNA: TGTGCCAGCACCCCGAGCGGGATACAAGCTCCTTGGCAGAACAATGAGCAGTTCTTC.

This chain links TRBV7-9 with TRBJ2-2; tentatively, D is TRBD1 (7 bases). V lost 5 bases and J 4 bases, leaving 14 bases between the germline ends. The CDR3 loop spans 15 amino acids. Germline CDR1 SEHNR, CDR2 FQNEAQ (reference sequence). The CDR3 loop reads CASSPRQGGTGELFF. The CDR3 coding sequence is TGTGCCAGCAGCCCGCGCCAGGGGGGCACCGGGGAGCTGTTTTTT.

This chain links TRBV4-1 with TRBJ2-2, with 8 bases that match TRBD2. CDR1 is MGHRA and CDR2 is YSYEKL in the germline V gene. V lost 5 bases to trimming and J lost 1 base; unmatched junction nucleotides: 9. CDR3 length: 17 amino acids. CDR3 region: CASSERIAGLNTGELFF. In nucleotides, the CDR3 is TGCGCCAGCAGCGAAAGGATAGCGGGGTTGAACACCGGGGAGCTGTTTTTT.

The chain is built from TRBV5-1 and TRBJ1-5; possibly TRBD1 for D (5 bases). The CDR3 contains 13 residues. The germline CDR1 and CDR2 sequences are SGHRS and YFSETQ. As DNA, the CDR3 is TGCGTAACGACAGTTGTACGCAATCAGCCCCAGCATTTT. Translated, it gives CVTTVVRNQPQHF.

This rearrangement joins TRBV9 to TRBJ2-5; no reliable D call. The CDR3 contains 14 residues. Germline V gene sequence: CDR1 SGDLS, CDR2 YYNGEE. V was cut by 7 bases and J by 5 bases, with 18 bases left in between. The CDR3 is CASGRSDRQETQYF. The CDR3 nucleotides are TGTGCCAGCGGGCGGTCGGACCGCCAGGAGACCCAGTACTTC.

V gene TRBV11-1 combines with J gene TRBJ2-7; the match to TRBD2 covers 13 bases. Germline V gene sequence: CDR1 SGHAT, CDR2 FQDESV (reference sequence). This CDR3 comprises 14 residues. V shed 5 bases, J shed 7 bases, and the junction held 5 bases outside the gene matches. The CDR3 DNA reads as TGTGCCAGCAGCCTAACTAGCGGGAGGGATGAGCAGTACTTC. It encodes CASSLTSGRDEQYF.

This chain joins TRBV4-2 and TRBJ2-7, with TRBD2 matching over 8 bases. The CDR3 extends over 14 amino acids. Losses at the gene ends were 4 bases for V and 2 bases for J; bases not matched to a gene: 4. Germline V CDR1 and CDR2: LGHNA, YNFKEQ. Here the CDR3 DNA reads TGTGCCAGCAGCCTTAGCGGGGACCCCTACGAGCAGTACTTC. Translation gives CASSLSGDPYEQYF.

This chain links TRBV28 with TRBJ2-3; weak D call: TRBD2 (5 bases). The germline V gene has CDR1 MDHEN and CDR2 SYDVKM. Trimming left V 6 bases short and J 0 bases short, with 16 bases between. The CDR3 covers 16 residues. CDR3: CASSQQTGISTDTQYF. CDR3 DNA: TGTGCCAGCAGCCAACAGACGGGAATAAGCACAGATACGCAGTATTTT.

This clone was recorded only once. The CDR3 coding sequence is TGTGCCAGCAGCCCGTGGGCGGGAGGGATGAACACTGAAGCTTTCTTT. The encoded protein is CASSPWAGGMNTEAFF. This sequence joins TRBV5-6 and TRBJ1-1, with no clear D. V lost 4 bases to trimming and J lost 0 bases, with 16 bases between them. Germline V CDR1 and CDR2: SGHDT, YYEEEE. The length of the CDR3 is 16 residues.

V and J are TRBV28 and TRBJ2-5; 16 bases map to TRBD2. This CDR3 has 16 residues. CDR1 is MDHEN, CDR2 SYDVKM, per germline. V was pared by 5 bases and J by 4 bases, with 4 bases of the junction left unmatched. CDR3 sequence reads: CASSTGLAGGLETQYF. In DNA, the CDR3 is TGTGCCAGCAGTACGGGACTAGCGGGAGGGTTAGAGACCCAGTACTTC. Variable domain in full (rest from reference TRBV28 and TRBJ2-5): DVKVTQSSRYLVKRTGEKVFLECVQDMDHENMFWYRQDPGLGLRLIYFSYDVKMKEKGDIPEGYSVSREKKERFSLILESASTNQTSMYLCASSTGLAGGLETQYFGPGTRLLVL.

The genes are TRBV27 and TRBJ2-2; D is undetermined. Germline V lookup: CDR1 MNHEY, CDR2 SMNVEV (reference sequence). The CDR3 is 17 residues long. V was pared by 2 bases and J by 6 bases, with 19 bases between. The CDR3 sequence is CASSLGDRSVFSGELFF. CDR3 DNA: TGTGCCAGCAGTTTAGGCGACCGTTCGGTATTCTCCGGGGAGCTGTTTTTT.

The rearrangement uses TRBV15 and TRBJ2-7; 7 nucleotides match TRBD2. Germline V CDR1 and CDR2: LNHNV, YYDKDF (reference sequence). This CDR3 spans 16 amino acids. V was clipped by 4 bases and J by 3 bases; unmatched bases: 12. In DNA form, the CDR3 reads TGTGCCACCAGCACCCCTTCGCGGGAGAACGGCTACGAGCAGTACTTC. This translates into CATSTPSRENGYEQYF.

The rearrangement links TRBV29-1 to TRBJ2-5, with 7 bases identical to TRBD2. Looked up from germline, CDR1 is SQVTM and CDR2 is ANQGSEA. The V gene end was trimmed by 3 bases and the J gene end by 5 bases; junction bases not matched to a gene: 12. The CDR3 runs to 15 residues. The CDR3 DNA follows: TGCAGCGTTGACCCCTCGGGGAGGGGATACGAGACCCAGTACTTC. This translates into CSVDPSGRGYETQYF.

This clone was counted once. The genes are TRBV6-4 and TRBJ2-1; TRBD2 agrees at 7 bases. J lost 9 bases, V lost 4 bases, and 12 bases had no gene match. This CDR3 is built from 15 residues. Germline V CDR1 and CDR2: MRHNA, SNTAGT. The DNA for the CDR3 is TGTGCCAGCAGTGCCTACGGGGGAGGGCGAGGTGAGCAGTTCTTC. This gives the protein CASSAYGGGRGEQFF.

The chain uses TRBV7-6 and TRBJ2-1; 11 nucleotides line up with TRBD2. CDR1 and CDR2 (germline): SGHVS, FNYEAQ. The CDR3 totals 18 residues. The trim removed 4 bases at V and 10 bases at J, leaving 18 bases unmatched. CDR3 loop: CASSSTGWIAGGPGEQFF. CDR3 DNA sequence: TGTGCCAGCAGCTCGACAGGGTGGATAGCGGGAGGGCCGGGAGAGCAGTTCTTC.

V gene TRBV19 combines with J gene TRBJ1-5; the D is unclear. From germline, CDR1 is LNHDA and CDR2 SQIVND (reference sequence). Trimming shortened V by 3 bases and J by 11 bases, and 17 bases separated the two germline ends. This CDR3 spans 14 amino acids. CDR3 protein: CASSMMTTMSAQHF. The CDR3 region has the DNA TGTGCCAGTAGTATGATGACCACCATGAGTGCCCAGCATTTT.